Presented here are 11 T cell receptor beta chains from one specimen sequenced in a study of regulatory T cells in long-lasting Graves disease. iRepertoire HTBI primers and Arm-PCR of CDR3 regions built TCR beta libraries. Using its own MiXCR run on the multiplex PCR reads, TCRdb lists one record per CDR3 protein. The sample lists 240,000 or so distinct CDR3 sequences, 20% occurring once. Stated time point: newly diagnosed GD, antithyroid drugs for less than 3 months. Making the TCR library involved RNA that had been extracted from PBMCs. The sequenced sample was peripheral blood mononuclear cells (PBMCs), obtained at new diagnosis, from a patient treated with antithyroid drugs. These receptors were taken from a female donor with Graves disease.

This clonotype was seen once. The V gene is TRBV29-1, the J gene TRBJ2-1; perhaps TRBD1 as D (5 bases). CDR3 length equals 12 residues. Germline loops: CDR1 SQVTM, CDR2 ANQGSEA. Trimming stripped 4 bases from V and 7 bases from J, with 11 bases between. For the CDR3, the DNA is TGCAGCGTTGGAGCAGGGTGGAATGAGCAGTTCTTC. Protein sequence: CSVGAGWNEQFF.

This clonotype was counted ten times or more. This chain uses TRBV30 with TRBJ1-4; no clear D gene. V was pared by 4 bases and J by 1 base, with 7 bases between. CDR1 is GTSNPN and CDR2 is SVGIG in the germline V gene (reference sequence). The CDR3 is made up of 13 amino acids. The CDR3 protein is CAWNRGTNEKLFF. CDR3 DNA sequence: TGTGCCTGGAACCGGGGAACTAATGAAAAACTGTTTTTT.

At least ten counts were recorded for this clonotype. The chain carries TRBV20-1 and TRBJ2-4; D is perhaps TRBD1 (5 bases). The CDR3 covers 13 residues. V was shortened by 6 bases and J by 0 bases, with 9 bases between the two germline ends. Germline CDR1 is DFQATT and CDR2 is SNEGSKA (reference sequence). DNA for the CDR3: TGCAGTGCCCTCGGACAAGCCAAAAACATTCAGTACTTC. Translated: CSALGQAKNIQYF.

This clonotype appeared many times. V gene TRBV11-3 combines with J gene TRBJ1-1, with a possible D match to TRBD1 (5 bases). The CDR3 length is 18 residues. The germline CDR1 and CDR2 sequences are SGHNT and YENEEA. Trimming took 3 bases from V and 3 from J, leaving 23 bases between them. The CDR3 sequence: CASSFEGVWGVEDTEAFF. The CDR3 region has the DNA TGTGCCAGCAGCTTCGAAGGGGTGTGGGGGGTGGAAGACACTGAAGCTTTCTTT.

This clonotype was counted many times. The rearrangement links TRBV2 to TRBJ2-3; TRBD1 matches at 7 bases. The ends lost 7 bases at V and 0 bases at J; junction bases unmatched: 7. The V gene's germline CDR1 is SNHLY and CDR2 FYNNEI. The CDR3 loop spans 15 amino acids. The CDR3 DNA reads TGTGCCAGCAAGGGGGCCAATCCTAGCACAGATACGCAGTATTTT. Amino acid sequence: CASKGANPSTDTQYF.

This clonotype was counted a single time. A much larger clonotype is one base distant, so this may be a read error. The chain carries TRBV3-1 and TRBJ2-1; TRBD1 matches 7 bases. The DNA matches TRBJ2-5 better at its end, which makes the J call doubtful. Germline V lookup: CDR1 LGHDT, CDR2 YNNKEL (reference sequence). The CDR3 sequence is 16 residues long. CDR3 in amino acids: CASSLRGRGRQETQYF. As DNA, the CDR3 is TGTGCCAGCAGCCTCCGGGGTAGGGGGCGTCAAGAGACCCAGTACTTC.

The table lists this clonotype with many counts. V and J are TRBV18 and TRBJ1-2, with a possible D match to TRBD1 (6 bases). Germline CDR1 and CDR2: KGHSH and LQKENI. Trimming removed 2 bases at V and 5 bases at J, with 9 bases between. CDR3 size: 13 residues. The CDR3 coding sequence is TGTGCCAGCTCACCAGGGACAAAGTATGGCTACACCTTC. This sequence encodes CASSPGTKYGYTF.

This clonotype was detected ten times or more. The chain combines TRBV6-2 or TRBV6-3 with TRBJ2-7; D unresolved. Germline assignment: CDR1 MNHEY and CDR2 SVGEGT. The CDR3 consists of 12 residues. Trimming stripped 6 bases from V and 3 bases from J, with 9 bases between. CDR3 amino acids: CASSQDFYEQYF. As DNA, the CDR3 is TGTGCCAGCAGCCAGGATTTCTACGAGCAGTACTTC.

This clonotype was seen repeatedly, ten times or more. This chain joins TRBV28 and TRBJ2-7; 11 bases fit TRBD1. This CDR3 has 15 amino acids. CDR1 is MDHEN, CDR2 SYDVKM, per germline. Losses at the gene ends were 3 bases for V and 6 bases for J; bases not matched to a gene: 7. The CDR3 nucleotides read TGTGCCAGCAGTTTGCCGCGGACAGGGGGCTCCGAGCAGTACTTC. The encoded protein is CASSLPRTGGSEQYF.

There are many counts of this clonotype. The V and J genes are TRBV6-2 or TRBV6-3 and TRBJ1-1; D unresolved. The CDR3 loop spans 17 amino acids. Germline V CDR1 and CDR2: MNHEY, SVGEGT. Trimming removed 2 bases at V and 0 bases at J, with 16 bases between. The chain's CDR3 is CASSYTVPGPLNTEAFF. In DNA, the CDR3 is TGTGCCAGCAGTTACACGGTCCCTGGACCGTTGAACACTGAAGCTTTCTTT.

This clonotype was observed many times. This sequence joins TRBV6-5 and TRBJ2-3; 13 positions match TRBD2. Looked up from germline, CDR1 is MNHEY and CDR2 is SVGAGI. The V segment lost 2 bases and the J segment 1 base; nucleotides outside the gene matches: 12. The CDR3 is 20 residues long. CDR3 coding DNA: TGTGCCAGCAGTTACCCAATAAGACTAGCGGGGGGCCTTGGCACAGATACGCAGTATTTT. This gives the protein CASSYPIRLAGGLGTDTQYF.